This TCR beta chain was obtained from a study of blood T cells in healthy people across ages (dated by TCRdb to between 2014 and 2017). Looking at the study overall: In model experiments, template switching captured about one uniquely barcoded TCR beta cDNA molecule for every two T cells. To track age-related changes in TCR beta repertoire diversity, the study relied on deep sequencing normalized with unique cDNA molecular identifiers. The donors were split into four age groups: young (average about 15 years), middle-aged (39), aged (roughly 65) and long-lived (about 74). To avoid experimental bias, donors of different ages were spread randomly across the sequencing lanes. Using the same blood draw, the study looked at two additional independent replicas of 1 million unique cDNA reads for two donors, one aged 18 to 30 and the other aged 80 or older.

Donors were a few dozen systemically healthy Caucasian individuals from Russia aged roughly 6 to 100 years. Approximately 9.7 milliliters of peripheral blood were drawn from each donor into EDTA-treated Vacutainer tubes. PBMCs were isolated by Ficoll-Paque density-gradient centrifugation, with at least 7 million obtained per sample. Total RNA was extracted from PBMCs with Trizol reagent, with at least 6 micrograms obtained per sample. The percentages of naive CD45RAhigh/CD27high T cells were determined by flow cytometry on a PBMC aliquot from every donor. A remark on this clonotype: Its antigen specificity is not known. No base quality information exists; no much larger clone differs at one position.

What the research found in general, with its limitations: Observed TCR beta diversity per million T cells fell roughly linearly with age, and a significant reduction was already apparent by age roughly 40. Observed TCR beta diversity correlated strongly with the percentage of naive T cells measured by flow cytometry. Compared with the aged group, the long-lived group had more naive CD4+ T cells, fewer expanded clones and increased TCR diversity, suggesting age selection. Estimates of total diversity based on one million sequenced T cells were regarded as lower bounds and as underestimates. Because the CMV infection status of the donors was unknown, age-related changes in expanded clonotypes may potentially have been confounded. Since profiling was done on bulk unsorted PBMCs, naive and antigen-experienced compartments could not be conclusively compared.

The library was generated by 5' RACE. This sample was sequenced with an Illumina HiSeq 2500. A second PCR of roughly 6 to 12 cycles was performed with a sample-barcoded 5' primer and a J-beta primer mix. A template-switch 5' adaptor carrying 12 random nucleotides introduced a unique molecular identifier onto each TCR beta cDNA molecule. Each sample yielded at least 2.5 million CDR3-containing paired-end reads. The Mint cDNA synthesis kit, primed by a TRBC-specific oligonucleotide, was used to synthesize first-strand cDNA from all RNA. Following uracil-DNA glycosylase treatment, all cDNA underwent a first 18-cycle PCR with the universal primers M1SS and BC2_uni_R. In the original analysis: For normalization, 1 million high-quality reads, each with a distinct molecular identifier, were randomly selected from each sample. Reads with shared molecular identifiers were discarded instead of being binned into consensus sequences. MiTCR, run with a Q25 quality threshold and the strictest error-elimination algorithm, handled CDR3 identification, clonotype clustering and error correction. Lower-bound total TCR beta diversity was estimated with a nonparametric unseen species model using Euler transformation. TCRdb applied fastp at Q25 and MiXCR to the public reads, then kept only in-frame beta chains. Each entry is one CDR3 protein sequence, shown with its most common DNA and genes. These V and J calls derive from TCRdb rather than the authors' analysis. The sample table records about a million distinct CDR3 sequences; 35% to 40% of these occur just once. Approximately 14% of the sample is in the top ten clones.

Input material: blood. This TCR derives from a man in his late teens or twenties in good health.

The CDR3 has the sequence CASSTDRENYGYTF. The nucleotide sequence reads as follows: TGTGCCAGTAGTACGGACAGAGAAAACTATGGCTACACCTTC. This receptor chain uses TRBV19 and TRBJ1-2, and TRBD1 may be the D gene, going by 6 matching bases. CDR1 and CDR2 are drawn from the germline V gene (reference sequence): LNHDA, SQIVND. V is shortened by 4 bases, J by 2 bases, and the region joining them spans 11 bases. Spanning cysteine to phenylalanine, the CDR3 consists of 14 amino acids. The only DNA kept is the CDR3, 42 bases in frame from the first base.